Listed below are T cell receptor beta chains from one sample, sequenced in a study of T cell responses to AZD1222 COVID-19 vaccine. Measured with immunoSEQ multiplex PCR; TCRdb has only the in-frame clones, and not every one. The table has 110,000 to 150,000 clones, roughly 90% seen once. Source: peripheral blood, taken on day 0 of AZD1222 vaccination. The source of these receptors is an adult in good health. CDR3s include the opening cysteine and the closing phenylalanine or tryptophan. D genes are given only for firm matches. Size values are once, few and many counts, or a class for expanded clones, and some rows have none.

CDR3 DNA	CDR3 protein	V gene	D gene	J gene	clone size
TGCACCTTAGGAACAGGGGGAGGCGGCTACACCTTC	CTLGTGGGGYTF	TRBV29-1	TRBD1	TRBJ1-2	NA
TGTGCCAGCAGTGAAAGGTCGGGAGGGCCTAAGGGCACCGGGGAGCTGTTTTTT	CASSERSGGPKGTGELFF	TRBV6-1	TRBD2	TRBJ2-2	NA
TGTGCCAGCAGTTTAGGGGGCTCGGTTCAAGAGACCCAGTACTTC	CASSLGGSVQETQYF	TRBV28	NA	TRBJ2-5	once
TGCAGTGCTAGTCCTACCGGGGGGGGAAGGACTGGAAACACCATATATTTT	CSASPTGGGRTGNTIYF	TRBV20-1	NA	TRBJ1-3	NA
TGTGCCACCCAGAGGGGATACGGCTATGGCTACACCTTC	CATQRGYGYGYTF	TRBV24-1	NA	TRBJ1-2	NA
TGTGCCAGTAGTACATGGACGGTAACTAATGAAAAACTGTTTTTT	CASSTWTVTNEKLFF	TRBV19	NA	TRBJ1-4	once
TGTGCCAGCAGAACCTCAGGGAAAGTGTTAGGCGGCTACACCTTC	CASRTSGKVLGGYTF	TRBV6-5	NA	TRBJ1-2	NA
TGCGCCAGCAGCCAAGAAAGGGGATGGTATGGCTACACCTTC	CASSQERGWYGYTF	TRBV4-1	NA	TRBJ1-2	NA
TGTGCCAGCAGTGTGGGACTTGGCGGGGAGCTGTTTTTT	CASSVGLGGELFF	TRBV12-3/TRBV12-4	NA	TRBJ2-2	NA
TGTGCCAGTAGTATGGATCGCGGGGTCCCCTACGAGCAGTACTTC	CASSMDRGVPYEQYF	TRBV19	NA	TRBJ2-7	NA
TGCGCCAGCAGCTTGGGTTCAGCTAACTATGGCTACACCTTC	CASSLGSANYGYTF	TRBV5-1	NA	TRBJ1-2	NA
TGCGCCAGCAGCTCCGCCAACCGTTCGACAGGGGGCTTCTATCCGTATGGCTACACCTTC	CASSSANRSTGGFYPYGYTF	TRBV5-1	TRBD1	TRBJ1-2	NA
TGTGCCAGCTCGCCCCAGGGAGGGGAGTCCCAGCATTTT	CASSPQGGESQHF	TRBV18	NA	TRBJ1-5	NA
TGTGCCAGCAGTTTACCGGGCAGGGGGGATGCTTTCTTT	CASSLPGRGDAFF	TRBV28	TRBD1	TRBJ1-1	NA
TGTGCCAGCACCGTGTCCGGGGCTAGGAACACCGGGGAGCTGTTTTTT	CASTVSGARNTGELFF	TRBV27	NA	TRBJ2-2	few
TGTGCCAGCAGCGTAGGTGTGGGAGCCTACAATGAGCAGTTCTTC	CASSVGVGAYNEQFF	TRBV9	NA	TRBJ2-1	NA
TGCGCCAGCAGCTGGGACAGGGAAGCATCCTATAATTCACCCCTCCACTTT	CASSWDREASYNSPLHF	TRBV5-1	TRBD1	TRBJ1-6	once
TGTGCCTGGAGAGTTTACGAGTCACAGGGAAACACCATATATTTT	CAWRVYESQGNTIYF	TRBV30	NA	TRBJ1-3	NA
TGTGCCAGCAGCTTGGGCAGGACCTACGAGCAGTACTTC	CASSLGRTYEQYF	TRBV7-3	NA	TRBJ2-7	NA
TGTGCCAGCAGTGACAGCTCGGACGGGAACACTGAAGCTTTCTTT	CASSDSSDGNTEAFF	TRBV6-4	NA	TRBJ1-1	NA
TGTGCCAGCAGTTTAACCCCCCCGCTACCCCTCCACTTT	CASSLTPPLPLHF	TRBV27	NA	TRBJ1-6	NA
TGTGCCAGCAGCCAAGATCCAGGGACGTCCTATGGCTACACCTTC	CASSQDPGTSYGYTF	TRBV3-1/TRBV3-2	NA	TRBJ1-2	once
TGTGCCAGCAGTTTGCAGGGAGACACGTATATGAACACTGAAGCTTTCTTT	CASSLQGDTYMNTEAFF	TRBV27	NA	TRBJ1-1	NA
TGTGCAAGTCGCTTAGCTCCCGCCCCATCAGGGGGCTCTGGAAACACCATATATTTT	CASRLAPAPSGGSGNTIYF	TRBV12-2	NA	TRBJ1-3	NA
TGTGCCAGCAGCGCGGGACAGGGATACACCGGGGAGCTGTTTTTT	CASSAGQGYTGELFF	TRBV6-5	TRBD1	TRBJ2-2	NA
TGTGCCAGCAGCCCCGGGACAGGGTGGACCACAGATACGCAGTATTTT	CASSPGTGWTTDTQYF	TRBV7-6	TRBD1	TRBJ2-3	NA
TGTGCCGGCCTGTGGGGGCGGGGGCGCACAGATACGCAGTATTTT	CAGLWGRGRTDTQYF	TRBV5-4	NA	TRBJ2-3	NA
TGTGCCAGCTCACCAATACAGCGCAACACTGAAGCTTTCTTT	CASSPIQRNTEAFF	TRBV18	NA	TRBJ1-1	NA
TGTGCCAGTAGTATAGATCTGTCGGGAGCCTACGAGCAGTACTTC	CASSIDLSGAYEQYF	TRBV19	NA	TRBJ2-7	NA
TGTGCCAGCTCACCCCGGGGGGTCCACGAGCAGTACTTC	CASSPRGVHEQYF	TRBV18	TRBD2	TRBJ2-7	NA
TGTGCCAGCAGACCTACGGGACAGGGTTTTAGCACTGAAGCTTTCTTT	CASRPTGQGFSTEAFF	TRBV28	TRBD1	TRBJ1-1	NA
TGTGCCAGCAGCTCACTAGCGGGAGGCTACAATGAGCAGTTCTTC	CASSSLAGGYNEQFF	TRBV6-5	TRBD2	TRBJ2-1	once
TGTGCCAGCAGCGTAGTAGGTGGGCTAGCGACGTACAATGAGCAGTTCTTC	CASSVVGGLATYNEQFF	TRBV9	NA	TRBJ2-1	once
TGTGCCAGCAGCCTGGACAGCGGGGAAGCTTTCTTT	CASSLDSGEAFF	TRBV7-9	NA	TRBJ1-1	NA
TGCAGCGTTGACGGGGACGGAGACGCCGCTAACTATGGCTACACCTTC	CSVDGDGDAANYGYTF	TRBV29-1	NA	TRBJ1-2	NA
TGTGCCAGCAGTTTAAGCCTCAGGGGGACCTACGAGCAGTACTTC	CASSLSLRGTYEQYF	TRBV27	TRBD1	TRBJ2-7	NA
TGTGCCAGCAGTCCGTCCGGGGCCTACAATCAGCCCCAGCATTTT	CASSPSGAYNQPQHF	TRBV28	NA	TRBJ1-5	few
TGTGCCAGTAGTATCAAGGGGCAAGTTTCACCGACTTTCTTT	CASSIKGQVSPTFF	TRBV19	NA	TRBJ1-1	NA
TGTGCCAGTAGTCCCGGCGGGGTCGTAAATGGCTACACCTTC	CASSPGGVVNGYTF	TRBV19	NA	TRBJ1-2	NA
TGCGCCAGCAGCACTTCGACAGGGGTAAGATTTGCCACTGAAGCTTTCTTT	CASSTSTGVRFATEAFF	TRBV5-1	TRBD1	TRBJ1-1	NA
TGTGCCAGTAGTATTTCGAAGACAGGGGGAGAAAAACTGTTTTTT	CASSISKTGGEKLFF	TRBV19	TRBD1	TRBJ1-4	NA
TGTGCCATCAGTGAACCCGGGACAGGGGGCTACGAGCAGTACTTC	CAISEPGTGGYEQYF	TRBV10-3	TRBD1	TRBJ2-7	NA
TGTGCCAGCAGCCGGAAACAGAGTACTAACTATGGCTACACCTTC	CASSRKQSTNYGYTF	TRBV13	NA	TRBJ1-2	NA
TGCGCCAGCAGCCGCCTGCCCTGGGGGACAGGGCCCTACGAGCAGTACTTC	CASSRLPWGTGPYEQYF	TRBV4-1	TRBD1	TRBJ2-7	NA
TGTGCCAGCAGCCGGGGCGGGCCCGGGGAGCTGTTTTTT	CASSRGGPGELFF	TRBV7-9	NA	TRBJ2-2	few
TGTGCCAGCAGCCCCTTACAGGGGAAGGAATCTGGGGCCAACGTCCTGACTTTC	CASSPLQGKESGANVLTF	TRBV11-3	TRBD1	TRBJ2-6	NA
TGCAGCGTCGGAGACGGGCAGACCCTAAAGGAAAAACTGTTTTTT	CSVGDGQTLKEKLFF	TRBV29-1	NA	TRBJ1-4	NA
TGTGCCAGCAGTTTATGGTTGGGGGGAAGAACCTACAATGAGCAGTTCTTC	CASSLWLGGRTYNEQFF	TRBV27	NA	TRBJ2-1	NA
TGTGCCAGCAGCGTAGGGACTAGCGGGAGTACAGATACGCAGTATTTT	CASSVGTSGSTDTQYF	TRBV9	TRBD2	TRBJ2-3	NA
TGCGCCAGCACTATATTCCCAGGGGGCGGGACCGGGGAGCTGTTTTTT	CASTIFPGGGTGELFF	TRBV10-2	TRBD1	TRBJ2-2	NA
TGTGCCAGCAGTTTGGCTAGCGGCTCCTACGAGCAGTACTTC	CASSLASGSYEQYF	TRBV27	TRBD2	TRBJ2-7	NA
TGCGCCAGCAGCTCCACTCAAATCTACGAGCAGTACTTC	CASSSTQIYEQYF	TRBV5-1	NA	TRBJ2-7	NA
TGTGCCAGCAGCGTTGGGGGGAGGAATGAGCAGTTCTTC	CASSVGGRNEQFF	TRBV9	NA	TRBJ2-1	NA
TGTGCCAGTAGCCAGCGAGCAGTAGAGACCCAGTACTTC	CASSQRAVETQYF	TRBV19	NA	TRBJ2-5	NA
TGTGCCAGCAGTGGGGGACTTTACATTCAGTACTTC	CASSGGLYIQYF	TRBV28	NA	TRBJ2-4	NA
TGTGCCACCCGGAGCGGGAGCTCCTACAATGAGCAGTTCTTC	CATRSGSSYNEQFF	TRBV6-4	TRBD2	TRBJ2-1	NA
TGTGCCAGCAGTTTAGGTCTTTCCTTACCCCTCCACTTT	CASSLGLSLPLHF	TRBV12-3/TRBV12-4	NA	TRBJ1-6	NA
TGTGCCAGCAGCTCCCAGGTAGGGACAGGGGGCTACGAGCAGTACTTC	CASSSQVGTGGYEQYF	TRBV5-5	TRBD1	TRBJ2-7	NA
TGCGCCAGCCAGGTCTCTAGGGAGCGAGAGACCCAGTACTTC	CASQVSRERETQYF	TRBV10-2	NA	TRBJ2-5	NA